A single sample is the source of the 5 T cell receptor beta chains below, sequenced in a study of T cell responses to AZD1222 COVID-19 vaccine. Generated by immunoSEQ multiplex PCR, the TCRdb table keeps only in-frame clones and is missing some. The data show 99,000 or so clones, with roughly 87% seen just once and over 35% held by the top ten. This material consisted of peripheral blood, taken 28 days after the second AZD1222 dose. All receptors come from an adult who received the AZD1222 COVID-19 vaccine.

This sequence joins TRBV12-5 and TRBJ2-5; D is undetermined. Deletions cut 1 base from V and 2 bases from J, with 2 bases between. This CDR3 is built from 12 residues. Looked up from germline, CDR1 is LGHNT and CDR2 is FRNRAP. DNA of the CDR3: TGTGCTAGTGGTTTGGGGCAAGAGACCCAGTACTTC. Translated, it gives CASGLGQETQYF.

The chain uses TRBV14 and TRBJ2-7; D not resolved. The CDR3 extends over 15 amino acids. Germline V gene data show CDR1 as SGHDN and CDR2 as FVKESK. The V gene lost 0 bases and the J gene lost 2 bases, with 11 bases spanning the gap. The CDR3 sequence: CASSQDEAIPYEQYF. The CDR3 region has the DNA TGTGCCAGCAGCCAAGATGAAGCGATACCCTACGAGCAGTACTTC.

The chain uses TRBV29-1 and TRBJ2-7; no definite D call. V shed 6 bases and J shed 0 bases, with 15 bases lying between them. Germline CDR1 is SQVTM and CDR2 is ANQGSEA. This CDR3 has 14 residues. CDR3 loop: CSVSGSQSSYEQYF. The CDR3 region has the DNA TGCAGCGTGTCCGGGTCCCAGAGCTCCTACGAGCAGTACTTC.

Here the CDR3 reads CASRLRQGRRGNTIYF. The CDR3 DNA sequence: TGTGCCAGCAGACTCCGACAGGGGAGGCGAGGAAACACCATATATTTT. The chain links TRBV3-1 (or the pseudogene TRBV3-2) to TRBJ1-3, with TRBD1 identical over 8 bases. V shed 6 bases and J 4 bases; nucleotides not matched to a gene: 11. The CDR3 extends over 16 amino acids. Germline values: CDR1 LGHDT, CDR2 YNNKEL (reference sequence).

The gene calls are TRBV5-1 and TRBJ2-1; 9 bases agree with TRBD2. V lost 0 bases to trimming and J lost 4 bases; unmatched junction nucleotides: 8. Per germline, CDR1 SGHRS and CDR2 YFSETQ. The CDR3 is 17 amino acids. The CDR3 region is CASSLAPSGTVYNEQFF. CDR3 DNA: TGCGCCAGCAGCTTGGCCCCTAGCGGGACGGTGTACAATGAGCAGTTCTTC. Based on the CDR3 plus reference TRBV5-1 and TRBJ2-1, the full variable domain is KAGVTQTPRYLIKTRGQQVTLSCSPISGHRSVSWYQQTPGQGLQFLFEYFSETQRNKGNFPGRFSGRQFSNSRSEMNVSTLELGDSALYLCASSLAPSGTVYNEQFFGPGTRLTVL.